The T cell receptor beta chain under discussion was sequenced for a study of CD8 T cells in ankylosing spondylitis. CDR1 and CDR2 (germline): WSHSY, SAAADI. V lost 5 bases and J 4 bases, leaving 10 bases between the germline ends. CDR3 size: 13 residues. Findings and limits, study-wide: Disease-linked clones bore a CD8+ phenotype, appearing relatively rarely in peripheral blood. Matched ankylosing spondylitis synovial fluid reportedly showed significant enrichment of disease-linked clones. Within ankylosing spondylitis blood, a TCR beta motif made up of seven to nine highly homologous variants appeared to be characteristic.

About this clonotype: Its specificity is unknown.

The TCR beta libraries were generated through quantitative 5'-RACE incorporating molecular barcodes. TCRdb reanalysed the 5' RACE reads using MiXCR and keeps one entry per CDR3 protein. The sample holds more than 600,000 distinct CDR3 sequences, around 20% seen once. Sequenced input: blood, either unsorted or a sorted T cell fraction (not recorded which). The sequence was collected from a male donor with ankylosing spondylitis. V and J are TRBV10-2 and TRBJ2-3; D might be TRBD1 or TRBD2, each matching 6 bases. The DNA of the CDR3 is TGCGCCAGCAGTCCAGGGGAGGCAGATACGCAGTATTTT. As protein: CASSPGEADTQYF.